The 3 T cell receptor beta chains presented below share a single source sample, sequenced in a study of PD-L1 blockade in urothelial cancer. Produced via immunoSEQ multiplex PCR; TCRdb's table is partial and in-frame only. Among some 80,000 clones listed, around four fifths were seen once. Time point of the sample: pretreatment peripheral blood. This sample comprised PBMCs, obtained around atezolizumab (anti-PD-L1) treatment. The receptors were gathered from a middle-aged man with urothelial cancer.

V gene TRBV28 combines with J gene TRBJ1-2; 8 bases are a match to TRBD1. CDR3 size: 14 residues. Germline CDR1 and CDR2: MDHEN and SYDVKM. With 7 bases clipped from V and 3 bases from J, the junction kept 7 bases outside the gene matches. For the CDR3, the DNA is TGTGCCAGCATTCCTAACAGGGGGTACTATGGCTACACCTTC. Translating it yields CASIPNRGYYGYTF.

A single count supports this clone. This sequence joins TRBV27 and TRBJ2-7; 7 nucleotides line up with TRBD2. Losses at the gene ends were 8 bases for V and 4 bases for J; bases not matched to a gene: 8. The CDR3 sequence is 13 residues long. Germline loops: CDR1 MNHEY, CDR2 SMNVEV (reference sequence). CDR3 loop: CASSLGGNYEQYF. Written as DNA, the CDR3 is TGTGCCAGCTCACTCGGGGGGAATTACGAGCAGTACTTC.

The CDR3 sequence: CASGTGDYEQYF. DNA of the CDR3: TGTGCCAGCGGCACCGGGGACTACGAGCAGTACTTC. The rearrangement joins TRBV28 to TRBJ2-7, with D perhaps TRBD2 (5 bases). The V end lost 8 bases, the J end lost 3 bases, and 11 bases lay between the germline ends. The CDR3 loop spans 12 amino acids. Germline values: CDR1 MDHEN, CDR2 SYDVKM.